This T cell receptor (delta chain) was captured in a study of gamma-delta T cells after stem cell transplantation. TCRdb re-analyzed the RT-PCR reads via CATT. This sample has several thousand delta-chain clones, with about a sixth found just once. This clone was seen more than once but under ten times. The CDR3 loop spans 15 amino acids. V was shortened by 1 base and J by 13 bases, with 16 bases between the two germline ends. Germline V gene sequence: CDR1 GEAIGNYY, CDR2 EKD. V is TRDV2 and J is TRDJ3; D is undetermined. Sequencing was performed on gamma-delta T cells. This clonotype was sampled from a human donor. It is not recorded whose cells these are; they may come from a transplant donor. Here the CDR3 DNA reads TGTGCCTGTGACACGGTGGCTGGAGGAGGGCGACAGATGTTTTTC. Its translation: CACDTVAGGGRQMFF.